This paragraph reports one T cell receptor (beta chain). The data were obtained in a study of blood T cell repertoires in COVID-19. In the study's own analysis: Reference gene primer amplification yielded estimated nucleated cell counts. The repertoire was sequenced with immunoSEQ multiplex PCR; TCRdb's copy has only in-frame clones and lacks some. The DNA was the basis for D and trimming; V, J and clone size are from that table. The repertoire holds hundreds of thousands of clones, with more than 80% as singletons. Germline CDR1 is MDHEN and CDR2 is SYDVKM. The CDR3 has 15 residues. V shed 6 bases and J 8 bases; nucleotides not matched to a gene: 11. The study recruited people aged roughly 18 to 95 years across approximately 23 US areas. Donors of Cohort 3 who recovered were those that had two negative PCRs, clearance, or symptom resolution.

Material: PBMCs or T cells enriched from blood (not recorded which). This TCR derives from a young man who had recovered from COVID-19. V and J are TRBV28 and TRBJ2-2; TRBD1 matches at 8 bases. CDR3 in DNA: TGTGCCAGCAGACTCCCGACAGGGGATTGGGGGGAGCTGTTTTTT. Residues: CASRLPTGDWGELFF.